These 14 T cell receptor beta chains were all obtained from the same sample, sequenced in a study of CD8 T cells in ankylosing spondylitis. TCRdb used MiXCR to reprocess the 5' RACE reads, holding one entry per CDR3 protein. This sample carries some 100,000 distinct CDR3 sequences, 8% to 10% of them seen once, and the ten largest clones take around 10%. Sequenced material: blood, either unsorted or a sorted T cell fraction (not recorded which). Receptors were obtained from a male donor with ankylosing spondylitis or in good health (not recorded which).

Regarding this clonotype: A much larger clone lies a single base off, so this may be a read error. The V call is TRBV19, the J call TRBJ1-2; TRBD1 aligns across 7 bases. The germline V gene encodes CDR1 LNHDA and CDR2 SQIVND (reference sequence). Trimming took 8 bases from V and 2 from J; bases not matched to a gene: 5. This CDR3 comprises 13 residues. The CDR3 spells CASLGTANYGYTF. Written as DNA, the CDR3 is TGTGCCAGTTTGGGGACAGCAAACTATGGCTACACCTTC. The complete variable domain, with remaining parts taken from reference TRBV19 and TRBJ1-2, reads DGGITQSPKYLFRKEGQNVTLSCEQNLNHDAMYWYRQDPGQGLRLIYYSQIVNDFQKGDIAEGYSVSREKKESFPLTVTSAQKNPTAFYLCASLGTANYGYTFGSGTRLTVV.

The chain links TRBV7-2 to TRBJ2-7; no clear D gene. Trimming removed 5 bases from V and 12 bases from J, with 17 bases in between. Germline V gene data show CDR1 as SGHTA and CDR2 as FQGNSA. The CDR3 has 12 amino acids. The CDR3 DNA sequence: TGTGCCAGCAGCCCCGGGTCATGGCGACTGTACTTC. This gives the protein CASSPGSWRLYF. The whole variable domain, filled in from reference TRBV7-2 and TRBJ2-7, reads GAGVSQSPSNKVTEKGKDVELRCDPISGHTALYWYRQSLGQGLEFLIYFQGNSAPDKSGLPSDRFSAERTGGSVSTLTIQRTQQEDSAVYLCASSPGSWRLYFGPGTRLTVT.

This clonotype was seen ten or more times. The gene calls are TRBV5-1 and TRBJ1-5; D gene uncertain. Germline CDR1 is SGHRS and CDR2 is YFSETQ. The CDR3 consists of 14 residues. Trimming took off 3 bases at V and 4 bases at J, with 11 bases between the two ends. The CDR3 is CASSSGDGNQPQHF. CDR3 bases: TGCGCCAGCAGCTCGGGAGATGGTAATCAGCCCCAGCATTTT.

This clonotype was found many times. The CDR3 region has the DNA TGTGCCAGCAGTACCCCCCTATTTGGGAGTGGGAATGAGCAGTTCTTC. Amino acid sequence: CASSTPLFGSGNEQFF. The chain is built from TRBV28 and TRBJ2-1; weak D call: TRBD2 (5 bases). The CDR3 contains 16 residues. CDR1 and CDR2 (germline): MDHEN, SYDVKM. V gave up 5 bases and J gave up 7 bases, with 21 bases separating them.

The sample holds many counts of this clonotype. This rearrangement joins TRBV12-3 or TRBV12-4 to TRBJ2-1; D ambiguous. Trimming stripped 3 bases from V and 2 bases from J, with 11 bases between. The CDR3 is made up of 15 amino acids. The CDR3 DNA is TGTGCCAGCAGTTTCGGAGACGTAGCCTACAATGAGCAGTTCTTC. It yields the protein CASSFGDVAYNEQFF.

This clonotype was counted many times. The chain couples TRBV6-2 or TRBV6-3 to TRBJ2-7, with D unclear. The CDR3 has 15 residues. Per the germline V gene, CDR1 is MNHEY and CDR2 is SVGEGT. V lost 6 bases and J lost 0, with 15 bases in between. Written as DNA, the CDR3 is TGTGCCAGCAGCTCCTCGAGTTGGAGCTCCTACGAGCAGTACTTC. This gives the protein CASSSSSWSSYEQYF.

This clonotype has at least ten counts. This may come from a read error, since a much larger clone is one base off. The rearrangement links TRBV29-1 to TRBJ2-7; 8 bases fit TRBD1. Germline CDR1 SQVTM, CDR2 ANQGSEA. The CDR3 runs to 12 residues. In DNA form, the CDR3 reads TGCAGCGCGACGGACAGGGCCTACGAGCAGTGCTTC. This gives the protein CSATDRAYEQCF.

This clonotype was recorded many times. The CDR3 nucleotides are TGTGCCAGCATCGCCCCAGCCGGGACAGGGAGTTTCCACGAGCAGTACTTC. Protein sequence: CASIAPAGTGSFHEQYF. This chain uses TRBV3-1 with TRBJ2-7, with 9 bases matching TRBD1. J lost 5 bases, V lost 7 bases, and 18 bases had no gene match. Germline V CDR1 and CDR2: LGHDT, YNNKEL (reference sequence). This CDR3 comprises 17 residues.

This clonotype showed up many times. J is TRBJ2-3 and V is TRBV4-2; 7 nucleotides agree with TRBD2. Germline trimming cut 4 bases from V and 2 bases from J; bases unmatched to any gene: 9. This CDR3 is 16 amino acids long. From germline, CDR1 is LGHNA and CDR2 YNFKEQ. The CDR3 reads CASSPQRGRNTDTQYF. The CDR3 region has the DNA TGTGCCAGCAGCCCCCAGCGGGGAAGAAACACAGATACGCAGTATTTT.

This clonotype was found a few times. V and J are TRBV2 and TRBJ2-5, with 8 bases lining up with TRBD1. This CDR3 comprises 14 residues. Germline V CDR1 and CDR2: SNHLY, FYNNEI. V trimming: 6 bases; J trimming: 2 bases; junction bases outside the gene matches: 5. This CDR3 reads CASRRDRYQETQYF. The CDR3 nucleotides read TGTGCCAGCAGAAGGGACAGGTATCAAGAGACCCAGTACTTC.

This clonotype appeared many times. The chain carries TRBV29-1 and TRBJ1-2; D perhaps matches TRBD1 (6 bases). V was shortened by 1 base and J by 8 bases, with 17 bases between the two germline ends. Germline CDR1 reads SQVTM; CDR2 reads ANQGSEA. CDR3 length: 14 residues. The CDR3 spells CSVEAPPGAGGYTF. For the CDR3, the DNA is TGCAGCGTTGAAGCCCCCCCAGGGGCCGGGGGCTACACCTTC.

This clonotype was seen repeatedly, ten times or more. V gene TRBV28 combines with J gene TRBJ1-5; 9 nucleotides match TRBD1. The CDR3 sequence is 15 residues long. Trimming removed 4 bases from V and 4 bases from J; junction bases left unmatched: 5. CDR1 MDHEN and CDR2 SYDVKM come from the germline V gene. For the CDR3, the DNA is TGTGCCAGCAGTTCCCCGGGACAGGGTAATCAGCCCCAGCATTTT. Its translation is CASSSPGQGNQPQHF.

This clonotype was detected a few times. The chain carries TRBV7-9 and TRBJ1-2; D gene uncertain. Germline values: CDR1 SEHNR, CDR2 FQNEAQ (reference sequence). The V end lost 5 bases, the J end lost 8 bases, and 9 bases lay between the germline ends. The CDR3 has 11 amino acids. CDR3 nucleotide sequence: TGTGCCAGCAGCGCAGGTCGCGGCTACACCTTC. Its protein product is CASSAGRGYTF.

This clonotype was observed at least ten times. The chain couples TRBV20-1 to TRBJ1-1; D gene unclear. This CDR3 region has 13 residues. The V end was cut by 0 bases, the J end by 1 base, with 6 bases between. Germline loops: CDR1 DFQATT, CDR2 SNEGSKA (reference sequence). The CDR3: CSARDQRNTEAFF. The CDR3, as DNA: TGCAGTGCTAGAGATCAGAGGAACACTGAAGCTTTCTTT.